The source of this T cell receptor beta chain is a study of monozygotic twins with inflammatory bowel disease. Notes on the study in general: IBD patients, compared with healthy twins, shared fewer clonotypes with others (especially with disease activity). Inverse Simpson values showed less TCRbeta diversity in IBD patients than in their healthy co-twins.

UMIs were attached via template switching, each with a 6-nucleotide sample barcode. TCRdb reanalyzed the 5' RACE reads and collapses them to one entry per CDR3 protein, without DNA. This sample's table reports over 350,000 distinct CDR3 sequences. As for this clonotype: The antigen remains undetermined.

This clonotype was sampled from a human donor with ulcerative colitis or Crohn's disease, or a healthy co-twin of an affected twin (not recorded which). Input material: blood.

The CDR3 loop reads CASSMGSSTNEKLFF. The chain carries TRBV19 and TRBJ1-4. The CDR3 contains 15 residues. The germline CDR1 and CDR2 sequences are LNHDA and SQIVND (reference sequence).